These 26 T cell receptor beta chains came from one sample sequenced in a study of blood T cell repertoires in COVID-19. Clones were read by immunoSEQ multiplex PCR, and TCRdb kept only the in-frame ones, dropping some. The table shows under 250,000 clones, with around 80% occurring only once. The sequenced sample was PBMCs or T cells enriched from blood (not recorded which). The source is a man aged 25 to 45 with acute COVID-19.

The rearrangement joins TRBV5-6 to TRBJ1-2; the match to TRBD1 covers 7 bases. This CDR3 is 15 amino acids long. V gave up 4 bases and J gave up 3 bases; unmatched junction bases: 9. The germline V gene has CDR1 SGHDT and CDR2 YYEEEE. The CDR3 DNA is TGTGCCAGCAGCATACTCAGGGGGGCGGACTATGGCTACACCTTC. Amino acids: CASSILRGADYGYTF.

For the CDR3, the DNA is TGTGCCAGCAGCCCAGGAGGTAGCGCAGATACGCAGTATTTT. This gives the protein CASSPGGSADTQYF. The chain is built from TRBV7-6 and TRBJ2-3; D perhaps matches TRBD2 (5 bases). Trimming cost V 5 bases and J 4 bases, with 13 bases left between them. Germline CDR1 SGHVS, CDR2 FNYEAQ. This CDR3 spans 14 amino acids.

The CDR3 DNA follows: TGCGCCAGCAGTGATACTAGCGGGGGCGGTGAGCAGTTCTTC. Translated: CASSDTSGGGEQFF. The chain couples TRBV10-1 to TRBJ2-1, with 11 bases lining up with TRBD2. This CDR3 spans 14 amino acids. Germline values: CDR1 WNHNN, CDR2 SYGVQD (reference sequence). V dropped 3 bases and J dropped 9; count of bases not matched to a gene: 4.

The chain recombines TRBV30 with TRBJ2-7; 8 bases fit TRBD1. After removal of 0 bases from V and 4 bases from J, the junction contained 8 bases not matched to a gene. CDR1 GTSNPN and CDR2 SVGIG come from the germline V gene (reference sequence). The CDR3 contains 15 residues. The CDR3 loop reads CAWSVRGTGPYEQYF. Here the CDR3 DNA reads TGTGCCTGGAGTGTACGGGGGACAGGTCCTTACGAGCAGTACTTC.

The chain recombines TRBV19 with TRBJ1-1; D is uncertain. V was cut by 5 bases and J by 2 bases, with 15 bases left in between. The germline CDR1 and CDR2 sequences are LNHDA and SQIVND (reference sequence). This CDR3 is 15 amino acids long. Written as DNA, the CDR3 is TGTGCCAGTAGTTCCCCCGAGGGCTTCAACACTGAAGCTTTCTTT. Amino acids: CASSSPEGFNTEAFF.

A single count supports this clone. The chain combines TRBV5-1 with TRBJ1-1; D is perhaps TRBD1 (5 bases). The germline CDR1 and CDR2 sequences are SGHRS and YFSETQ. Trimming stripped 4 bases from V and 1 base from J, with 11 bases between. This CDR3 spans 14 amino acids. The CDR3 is CASSQRTPNTEAFF. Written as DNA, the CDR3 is TGCGCCAGCAGCCAGAGGACACCGAACACTGAAGCTTTCTTT. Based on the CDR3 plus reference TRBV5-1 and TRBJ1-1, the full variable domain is KAGVTQTPRYLIKTRGQQVTLSCSPISGHRSVSWYQQTPGQGLQFLFEYFSETQRNKGNFPGRFSGRQFSNSRSEMNVSTLELGDSALYLCASSQRTPNTEAFFGQGTRLTVV.

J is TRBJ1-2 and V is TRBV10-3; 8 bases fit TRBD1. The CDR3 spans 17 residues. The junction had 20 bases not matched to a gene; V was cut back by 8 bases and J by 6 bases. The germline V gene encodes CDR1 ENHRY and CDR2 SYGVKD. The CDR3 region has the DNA TGTGCCATCGGAGGTGAGGGTGGACAGGGCATGAGGAATGGCTACACCTTC. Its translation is CAIGGEGGQGMRNGYTF.

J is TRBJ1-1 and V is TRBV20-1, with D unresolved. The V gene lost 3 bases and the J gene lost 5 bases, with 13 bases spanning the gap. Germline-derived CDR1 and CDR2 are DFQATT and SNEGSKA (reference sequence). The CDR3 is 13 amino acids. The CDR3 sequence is CSASRGAQTEAFF. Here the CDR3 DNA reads TGCAGTGCTAGTCGTGGAGCCCAGACTGAAGCTTTCTTT.

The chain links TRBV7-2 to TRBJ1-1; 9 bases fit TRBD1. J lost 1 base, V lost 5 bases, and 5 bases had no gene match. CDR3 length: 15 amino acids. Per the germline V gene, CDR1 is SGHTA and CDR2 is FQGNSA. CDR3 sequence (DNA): TGTGCCAGCAGCCCATGGACAGGGGAGAACACTGAAGCTTTCTTT. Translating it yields CASSPWTGENTEAFF.

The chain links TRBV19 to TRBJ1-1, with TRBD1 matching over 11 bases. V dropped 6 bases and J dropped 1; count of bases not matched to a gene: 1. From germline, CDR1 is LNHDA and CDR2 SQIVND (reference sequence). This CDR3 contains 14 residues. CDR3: CASRGQGANTEAFF. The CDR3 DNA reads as TGTGCCAGTAGAGGACAGGGGGCGAACACTGAAGCTTTCTTT.

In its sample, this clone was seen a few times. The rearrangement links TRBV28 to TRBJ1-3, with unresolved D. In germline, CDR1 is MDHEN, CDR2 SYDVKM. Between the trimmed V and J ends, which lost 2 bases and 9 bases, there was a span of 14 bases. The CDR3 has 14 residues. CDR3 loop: CASSLRGGRSTIYF. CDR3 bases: TGTGCCAGCAGTTTACGCGGAGGGAGGAGCACCATATATTTT.

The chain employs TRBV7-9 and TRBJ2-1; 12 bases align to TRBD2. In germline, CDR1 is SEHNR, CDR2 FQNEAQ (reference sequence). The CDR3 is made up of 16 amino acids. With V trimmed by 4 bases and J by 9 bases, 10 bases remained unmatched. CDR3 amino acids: CASSWNLAGGPGEQFF. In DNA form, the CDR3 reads TGTGCCAGCAGCTGGAATCTAGCGGGGGGGCCTGGTGAGCAGTTCTTC. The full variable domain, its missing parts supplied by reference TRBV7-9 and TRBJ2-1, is DTGVSQNPRHKITKRGQNVTFRCDPISEHNRLYWYRQTLGQGPEFLTYFQNEAQLEKSRLLSDRFSAERPKGSFSTLEIQRTEQGDSAMYLCASSWNLAGGPGEQFFGPGTRLTVL.

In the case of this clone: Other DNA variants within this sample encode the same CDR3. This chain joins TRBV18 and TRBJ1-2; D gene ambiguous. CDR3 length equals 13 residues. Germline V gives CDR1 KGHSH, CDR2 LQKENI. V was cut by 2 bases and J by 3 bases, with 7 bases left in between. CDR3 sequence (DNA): TGTGCCAGCTCACCAGGAGGAGACTATGGCTACACCTTC. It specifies CASSPGGDYGYTF.

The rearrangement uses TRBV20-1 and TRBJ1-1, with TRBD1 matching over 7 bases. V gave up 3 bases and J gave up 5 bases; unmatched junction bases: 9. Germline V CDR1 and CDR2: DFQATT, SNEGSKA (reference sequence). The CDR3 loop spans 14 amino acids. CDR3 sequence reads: CSASGRGRWTEAFF. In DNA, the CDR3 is TGCAGTGCTAGTGGGAGGGGGCGCTGGACTGAAGCTTTCTTT.

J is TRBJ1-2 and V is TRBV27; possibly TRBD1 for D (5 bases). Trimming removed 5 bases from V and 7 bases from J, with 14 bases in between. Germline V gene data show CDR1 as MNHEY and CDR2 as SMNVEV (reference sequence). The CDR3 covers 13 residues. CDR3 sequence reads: CASSGAGVRGYTF. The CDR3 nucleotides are TGTGCCAGCAGTGGGGCGGGGGTGCGTGGCTACACCTTC.

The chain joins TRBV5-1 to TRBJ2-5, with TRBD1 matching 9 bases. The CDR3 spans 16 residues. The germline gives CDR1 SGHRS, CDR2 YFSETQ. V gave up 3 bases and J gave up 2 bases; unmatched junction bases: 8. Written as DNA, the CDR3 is TGCGCCAGCAGCTGGAACAGGGGGCAGGGGCAAGAGACCCAGTACTTC. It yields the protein CASSWNRGQGQETQYF.

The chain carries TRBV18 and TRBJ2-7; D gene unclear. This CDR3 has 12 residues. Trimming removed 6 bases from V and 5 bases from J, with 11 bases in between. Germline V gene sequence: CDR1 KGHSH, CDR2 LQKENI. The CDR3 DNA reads TGTGCCAGCTCCCCATTAGGAGACGAGCAGTACTTC. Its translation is CASSPLGDEQYF.

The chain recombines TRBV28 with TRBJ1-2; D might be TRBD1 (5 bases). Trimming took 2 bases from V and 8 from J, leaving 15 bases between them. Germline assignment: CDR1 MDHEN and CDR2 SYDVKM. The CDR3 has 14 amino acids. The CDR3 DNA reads TGTGCCAGCAGTTTACAACAGGCCCCGAGGGGCTACACCTTC. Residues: CASSLQQAPRGYTF.

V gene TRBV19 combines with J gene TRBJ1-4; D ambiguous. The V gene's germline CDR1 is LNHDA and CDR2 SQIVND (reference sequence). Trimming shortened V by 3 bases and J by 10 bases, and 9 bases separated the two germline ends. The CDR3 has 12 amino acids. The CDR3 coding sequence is TGTGCCAGTAGTATTGACTTGGGAAAACTGTTTTTT. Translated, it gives CASSIDLGKLFF. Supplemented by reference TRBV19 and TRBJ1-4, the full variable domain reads DGGITQSPKYLFRKEGQNVTLSCEQNLNHDAMYWYRQDPGQGLRLIYYSQIVNDFQKGDIAEGYSVSREKKESFPLTVTSAQKNPTAFYLCASSIDLGKLFFGSGTQLSVL.

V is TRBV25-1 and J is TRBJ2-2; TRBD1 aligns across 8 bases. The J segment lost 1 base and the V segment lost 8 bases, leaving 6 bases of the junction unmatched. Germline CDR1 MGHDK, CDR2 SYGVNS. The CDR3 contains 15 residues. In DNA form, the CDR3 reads TGTGCCAGCCGGAACGACAGGGGGAACACCGGGGAGCTGTTTTTT. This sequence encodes CASRNDRGNTGELFF.

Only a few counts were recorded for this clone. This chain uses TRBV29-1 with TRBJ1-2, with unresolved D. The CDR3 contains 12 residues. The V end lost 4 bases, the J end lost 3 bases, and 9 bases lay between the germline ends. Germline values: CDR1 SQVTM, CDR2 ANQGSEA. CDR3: CSVVGPDYGYTF. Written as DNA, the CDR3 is TGCAGCGTTGTGGGCCCAGACTATGGCTACACCTTC. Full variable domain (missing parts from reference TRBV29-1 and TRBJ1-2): SAVISQKPSRDICQRGTSLTIQCQVDSQVTMMFWYRQQPGQSLTLIATANQGSEATYESGFVIDKFPISRPNLTFSTLTVSNMSPEDSSIYLCSVVGPDYGYTFGSGTRLTVV.

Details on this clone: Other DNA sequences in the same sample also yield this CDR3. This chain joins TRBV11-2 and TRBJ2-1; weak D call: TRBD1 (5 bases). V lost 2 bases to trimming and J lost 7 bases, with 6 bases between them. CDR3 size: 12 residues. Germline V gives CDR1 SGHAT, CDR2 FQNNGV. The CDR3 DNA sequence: TGTGCCAGCAGCTTATCAGGGAATGAGCAGTTCTTC. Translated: CASSLSGNEQFF.

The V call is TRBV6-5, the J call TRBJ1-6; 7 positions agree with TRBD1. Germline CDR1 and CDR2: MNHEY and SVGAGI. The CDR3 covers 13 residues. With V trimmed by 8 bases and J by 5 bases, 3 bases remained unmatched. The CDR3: CASSGQNNSPLHF. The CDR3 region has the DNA TGTGCCAGCTCGGGACAGAATAATTCACCCCTCCACTTT.

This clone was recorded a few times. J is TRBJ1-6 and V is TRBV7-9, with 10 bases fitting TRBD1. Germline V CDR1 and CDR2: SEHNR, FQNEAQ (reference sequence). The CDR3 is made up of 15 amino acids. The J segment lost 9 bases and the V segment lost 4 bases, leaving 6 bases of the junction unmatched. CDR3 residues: CASSSGQGSGSPLHF. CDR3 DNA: TGTGCCAGCAGCTCGGGACAGGGGAGCGGTTCACCCCTCCACTTT.

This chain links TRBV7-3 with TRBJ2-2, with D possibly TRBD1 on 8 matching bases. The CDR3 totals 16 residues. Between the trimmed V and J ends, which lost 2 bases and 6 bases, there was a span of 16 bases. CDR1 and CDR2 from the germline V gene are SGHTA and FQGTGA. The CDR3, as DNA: TGTGCCAGCAGCTTACCCGGACAGGGAGGGGCCGGGGAGCTGTTTTTT. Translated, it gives CASSLPGQGGAGELFF. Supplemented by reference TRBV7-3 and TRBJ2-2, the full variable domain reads GAGVSQTPSNKVTEKGKYVELRCDPISGHTALYWYRQSLGQGPEFLIYFQGTGAADDSGLPNDRFFAVRPEGSVSTLKIQRTERGDSAVYLCASSLPGQGGAGELFFGEGSRLTVL.

The CDR3 DNA sequence: TGTGCCAGCAGTACACAGGGAGCGGGACTTGAAAAACTGTTTTTT. Translated: CASSTQGAGLEKLFF. The chain links TRBV7-2 to TRBJ1-4; D possibly corresponds to TRBD1 (6 bases). Trimming cost V 6 bases and J 7 bases, with 18 bases left between them. CDR3 size: 15 residues. The germline gives CDR1 SGHTA, CDR2 FQGNSA.